This T cell receptor beta chain was identified during a study of T cell changes during pregnancy in multiple sclerosis. Libraries were prepared by immunoSEQ multiplex PCR; TCRdb keeps only in-frame clonotypes and omits some of them. Here the sample spans fewer than 80,000 clones, roughly 90% being singletons. The TCR was taken from a female donor in good health, enrolled as a control in a pregnancy study. The sample in question was peripheral blood, obtained in the first trimester of pregnancy.

The CDR3 region is CASSSKQGPGANVLTF. The DNA for the CDR3 is TGTGCCAGCAGCTCTAAACAGGGTCCTGGGGCCAACGTCCTGACTTTC. J is TRBJ2-6 and V is TRBV7-9; a weak D match, TRBD1 (6 bases). Trimming cost V 4 bases and J 2 bases, with 12 bases left between them. Germline V gives CDR1 SEHNR, CDR2 FQNEAQ (reference sequence). The CDR3 is 16 residues long. The full variable domain, rest sourced from reference TRBV7-9 and TRBJ2-6, is DTGVSQNPRHKITKRGQNVTFRCDPISEHNRLYWYRQTLGQGPEFLTYFQNEAQLEKSRLLSDRFSAERPKGSFSTLEIQRTEQGDSAMYLCASSSKQGPGANVLTFGAGSRLTVL.